This T cell receptor beta chain was observed in a study of blood T cell repertoires in COVID-19. Study summary: Researchers got acute and convalescent COVID-19 samples from the United States, Italy and Spain. Sources were T cells, B-cell-depleted T cells, or PBMCs; the material itself was cDNA or gDNA.

This CDR3 contains 14 residues. Germline values: CDR1 MNHEY, CDR2 SVGAGI. Trimming removed 3 bases from V and 1 base from J, with 10 bases in between. Original handling: Amplifying reference gene primers gave estimates of nucleated cell counts. Data came from immunoSEQ multiplex PCR; TCRdb stores just in-frame clones and leaves some out. V, J and clone size derive from that table, while D and trimming were established from the DNA sequence. The sample carries roughly 120,000 clones, about 80% recorded once. This sequence originates from a woman between 40 and 50 years old with acute or convalescent COVID-19. V is TRBV6-5 and J is TRBJ2-7; D call uncertain. Source material: peripheral blood. CDR3 nucleotide sequence: TGTGCCAGCAGTTATAGCAGAAGTTCCTACGAGCAGTACTTC. Translating gives CASSYSRSSYEQYF.